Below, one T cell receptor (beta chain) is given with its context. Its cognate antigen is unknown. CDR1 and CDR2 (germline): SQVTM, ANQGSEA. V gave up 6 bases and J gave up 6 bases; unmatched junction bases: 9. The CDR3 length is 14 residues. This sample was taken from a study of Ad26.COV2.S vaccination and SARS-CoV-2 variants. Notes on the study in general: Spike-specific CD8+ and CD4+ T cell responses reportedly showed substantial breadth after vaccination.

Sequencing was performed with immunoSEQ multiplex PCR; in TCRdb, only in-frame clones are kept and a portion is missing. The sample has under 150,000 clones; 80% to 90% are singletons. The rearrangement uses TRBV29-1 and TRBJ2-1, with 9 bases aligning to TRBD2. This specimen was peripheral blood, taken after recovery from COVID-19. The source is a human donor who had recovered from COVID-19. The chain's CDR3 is CSVIGLAGSNEQFF. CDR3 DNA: TGCAGCGTAATTGGGCTAGCGGGGTCCAATGAGCAGTTCTTC.